A single sample is the source of the 30 T cell receptor beta chains below, sequenced in a study of shared clonotypes between healthy human individuals. Assay: immunoSEQ multiplex PCR; the TCRdb copy retains only in-frame clones and omits some. The table lists approximately 320,000 clones, around 74% of them singletons. Sequencing used memory CD4+ T cells sorted from blood. Subset reported: CD45RA-negative fraction. The receptors were gathered from a man in his thirties or forties in good health.

Here the CDR3 reads CASSSYGRTDTQYF. The DNA for the CDR3 is TGTGCCAGCAGCTCTTATGGGAGGACAGATACGCAGTATTTT. The chain couples TRBV7-2 to TRBJ2-3, with D possibly being TRBD2 (6 bases). This CDR3 is 14 amino acids long. V shed 4 bases and J shed 3 bases, with 11 bases lying between them. Germline V CDR1 and CDR2: SGHTA, FQGNSA. Together with reference TRBV7-2 and TRBJ2-3, the CDR3 gives the full variable domain: GAGVSQSPSNKVTEKGKDVELRCDPISGHTALYWYRQSLGQGLEFLIYFQGNSAPDKSGLPSDRFSAERTGGSVSTLTIQRTQQEDSAVYLCASSSYGRTDTQYFGPGTRLTVL.

This chain's CDR3 is CASSPPGQAVLTF. CDR3 coding DNA: TGCGCCAGCAGCCCACCTGGACAGGCCGTCCTGACTTTC. This sequence joins TRBV5-1 and TRBJ2-6; TRBD1 matches 7 bases. CDR1 and CDR2 from the germline V gene are SGHRS and YFSETQ. The length of the CDR3 is 13 residues. V lost 4 bases to trimming and J lost 12 bases; unmatched junction nucleotides: 7.

The CDR3 DNA reads TGTGCCAGCAGGCCCCCGGCTAATGAAAAACTGTTTTTT. This translates into CASRPPANEKLFF. The V gene is TRBV6-1, the J gene TRBJ1-4; D is uncertain. The germline gives CDR1 MNHNS, CDR2 SASEGT. V gave up 6 bases and J gave up 3 bases, with 8 bases separating them. The CDR3 is 13 amino acids.

This clone was counted between two and nine times. The V gene is TRBV6-4, the J gene TRBJ2-2; possibly TRBD1 for D (6 bases). The germline V gene encodes CDR1 MRHNA and CDR2 SNTAGT. This CDR3 comprises 15 residues. Trimming cost V 6 bases and J 1 base, with 12 bases left between them. CDR3 DNA sequence: TGTGCCAGCAGCGCCATGGGACAGAACACCGGGGAGCTGTTTTTT. It encodes CASSAMGQNTGELFF.

J is TRBJ1-5 and V is TRBV19, with a weak D call TRBD1 (6 bases). Germline CDR1 LNHDA, CDR2 SQIVND (reference sequence). V was clipped by 5 bases and J by 4 bases, with 12 bases between them. This CDR3 has 14 residues. This chain's CDR3 is CASSFRQDNQPQHF. The DNA of the CDR3 is TGTGCCAGTAGTTTCCGACAGGATAATCAGCCCCAGCATTTT.

This chain uses TRBV7-2 with TRBJ2-3, with unresolved D. There are 13 residues in the CDR3. The germline V and J ends were trimmed by 6 bases and 4 bases, with 11 bases remaining between them. Per the germline V gene, CDR1 is SGHTA and CDR2 is FQGNSA. CDR3: CASSRGAPDTQYF. CDR3 bases: TGTGCCAGCAGTAGAGGCGCTCCAGATACGCAGTATTTT.

The rearrangement joins TRBV7-9 to TRBJ1-5; D is uncertain. The length of the CDR3 is 13 residues. Germline V lookup: CDR1 SEHNR, CDR2 FQNEAQ (reference sequence). V lost 2 bases to trimming and J lost 4 bases, with 6 bases between them. The CDR3 reads CASSLSGNQPQHF. The DNA of the CDR3 is TGTGCCAGCAGCTTATCGGGAAATCAGCCCCAGCATTTT.

The CDR3 protein is CASSPPAGTGNIQYF. CDR3 in DNA: TGTGCCAGCTCACCACCAGCCGGGACCGGAAACATTCAGTACTTC. The chain combines TRBV18 with TRBJ2-4; possibly TRBD1 or TRBD2 for D (5 bases each). Germline V gives CDR1 KGHSH, CDR2 LQKENI. Trimming pared 0 bases from V and 6 bases from J, leaving 12 bases between. The CDR3 runs 15 residues.

The CDR3 DNA is TGTGCCAGCAGGGGGACAGGGCACACTGAAGCTTTCTTT. Its protein product is CASRGTGHTEAFF. The chain employs TRBV5-4 and TRBJ1-1; 9 nucleotides align to TRBD1. In germline, CDR1 is SGHNT, CDR2 YYREEE (reference sequence). V was clipped by 5 bases and J by 3 bases; unmatched bases: 2. This CDR3 spans 13 amino acids.

The rearrangement uses TRBV18 and TRBJ2-7, with D possibly matching TRBD2 (6 bases). Germline V gene data show CDR1 as KGHSH and CDR2 as LQKENI. V gave up 5 bases and J gave up 6 bases, with 14 bases separating them. The length of the CDR3 is 13 residues. The CDR3 protein is CASSKEGGSEQYF. The CDR3, as DNA: TGTGCCAGCTCAAAGGAGGGAGGAAGCGAGCAGTACTTC. Based on the CDR3 plus reference TRBV18 and TRBJ2-7, the full variable domain is NAGVMQNPRHLVRRRGQEARLRCSPMKGHSHVYWYRQLPEEGLKFMVYLQKENIIDESGMPKERFSAEFPKEGPSILRIQQVVRGDSAAYFCASSKEGGSEQYFGPGTRLTVT.

The CDR3 bases are TGTGCCAGCAGCCAACAAAGCGGGAGGGCCGAAGGTGAGCAGTACTTC. Translated, it gives CASSQQSGRAEGEQYF. The V and J genes are TRBV4-2 and TRBJ2-7, with 10 bases aligning to TRBD2. The trim removed 2 bases at V and 7 bases at J, leaving 11 bases unmatched. Germline values: CDR1 LGHNA, CDR2 YNFKEQ. There are 16 residues in the CDR3.

The chain carries TRBV11-2 and TRBJ2-5; 10 bases are a match to TRBD1. V was pared by 3 bases and J by 2 bases, with 6 bases of the junction left unmatched. The CDR3 contains 16 residues. Germline lookup yields CDR1 SGHAT and CDR2 FQNNGV. The CDR3 is CASSFGGQGLQETQYF. In nucleotides, the CDR3 is TGTGCCAGCAGCTTCGGGGGACAGGGGTTACAAGAGACCCAGTACTTC. Filled out from reference TRBV11-2 and TRBJ2-5, the complete variable domain reads EAGVAQSPRYKIIEKRQSVAFWCNPISGHATLYWYQQILGQGPKLLIQFQNNGVVDDSQLPKDRFSAERLKGVDSTLKIQPAKLEDSAVYLCASSFGGQGLQETQYFGPGTRLLVL.

CDR3 bases: TGTGCCAGCAGCTTCGGACAGGGTTTAGGGCGGGAGCAGTTCTTC. This gives the protein CASSFGQGLGREQFF. The chain uses TRBV7-2 and TRBJ2-1, with 8 nucleotides matching TRBD1. Unmatched junction bases numbered 11, after V lost 3 bases and J lost 10 bases. Per germline, CDR1 SGHTA and CDR2 FQGNSA. The CDR3 is 15 residues long.

The table lists this clone with a count of one. The rearrangement joins TRBV7-9 to TRBJ1-5; possible D gene TRBD1, 5 bases. This CDR3 region has 17 residues. Germline assignment: CDR1 SEHNR and CDR2 FQNEAQ (reference sequence). V was cut by 2 bases and J by 5 bases, with 19 bases left in between. The CDR3 DNA follows: TGTGCCAGCAGCTTATCGGGGCTGAAGCGCGGGGATCAGCCCCAGCATTTT. Translated, it gives CASSLSGLKRGDQPQHF.

The rearrangement joins TRBV19 to TRBJ1-5; D gene unclear. The CDR3 spans 11 residues. CDR1 LNHDA and CDR2 SQIVND come from the germline V gene (reference sequence). V lost 8 bases and J lost 5, with 7 bases in between. CDR3 bases: TGTGCCAGTGCACCGCATCAGCCCCAGCATTTT. The encoded protein is CASAPHQPQHF.

This sequence joins TRBV5-4 and TRBJ2-7, with D hard to call. The CDR3 runs 18 residues. Deletions cut 2 bases from V and 0 bases from J, with 21 bases between. Looked up from germline, CDR1 is SGHNT and CDR2 is YYREEE (reference sequence). The DNA for the CDR3 is TGTGCCAGCAGCTTTGTTCTATCGACAAACTTGGGCTCCTACGAGCAGTACTTC. This encodes CASSFVLSTNLGSYEQYF.

V and J are TRBV29-1 and TRBJ1-2; the D gene is possibly TRBD1 (5 bases). The CDR3 runs 11 residues. V was shortened by 6 bases and J by 5 bases, with 10 bases between the two germline ends. CDR1 is SQVTM, CDR2 ANQGSEA, per germline. CDR3 nucleotide sequence: TGCAGCGTCGACCAGGGATATGGCTACACCTTC. Amino acids: CSVDQGYGYTF.

The genes are TRBV11-2 and TRBJ1-5; D remains unclear. V was trimmed by 5 bases and J by 5 bases, leaving 7 bases between them. This CDR3 contains 12 residues. The germline V gene encodes CDR1 SGHAT and CDR2 FQNNGV. The CDR3 DNA reads as TGTGCCAGCAGCATAAGGGATCAGCCCCAGCATTTT. Translating gives CASSIRDQPQHF.

This rearrangement joins TRBV6-5 to TRBJ1-2, with a tentative D call TRBD1 (5 bases). Trimming removed 6 bases at V and 7 bases at J, with 15 bases between. The V gene's germline CDR1 is MNHEY and CDR2 SVGAGI. The CDR3 totals 13 residues. The CDR3 here is CASSPPGMGGYTF. The DNA for the CDR3 is TGTGCCAGCAGCCCCCCAGGGATGGGTGGCTACACCTTC.

This clone was seen only once. This rearrangement joins TRBV5-5 to TRBJ1-5; possibly TRBD1 for D (5 bases). Trimming took off 1 base at V and 5 bases at J, with 13 bases between the two ends. The CDR3 contains 15 residues. The germline V gene has CDR1 SGHKS and CDR2 YYEKEE (reference sequence). The CDR3 DNA is TGTGCCAGCAGCTTGTTCGATGACAGCGATCAGCCCCAGCATTTT. This encodes CASSLFDDSDQPQHF.

The gene calls are TRBV30 and TRBJ2-5; the match to TRBD2 covers 8 bases. The CDR3 is made up of 12 amino acids. V lost 2 bases, J lost 8 bases, and 4 bases stayed unmatched. Germline V gives CDR1 GTSNPN, CDR2 SVGIG (reference sequence). The CDR3 is CAWSRAGETQYF. CDR3 in DNA: TGTGCCTGGAGTCGAGCGGGAGAAACCCAGTACTTC.

The chain is built from TRBV9 and TRBJ2-5; 9 nucleotides match TRBD1. V gave up 4 bases and J gave up 5 bases; unmatched junction bases: 9. Looked up from germline, CDR1 is SGDLS and CDR2 is YYNGEE. The CDR3 sequence is 15 residues long. This CDR3 is CASSLRQGDRETQYF. The CDR3 DNA follows: TGTGCCAGCAGCTTAAGACAGGGGGATCGGGAGACCCAGTACTTC.

CDR3 sequence: CASGWGSLTSTDTQYF. In nucleotides, the CDR3 is TGTGCTAGTGGTTGGGGCTCGCTAACCAGCACAGATACGCAGTATTTT. The chain has TRBV12-5 and TRBJ2-3; a possible D gene is TRBD1 (5 bases). CDR3 length equals 16 residues. Trimming removed 4 bases at V and 0 bases at J, with 14 bases between. CDR1 and CDR2 (germline): LGHNT, FRNRAP.

Note on this clone: Sequence at one end of the junction differs from germline and may be a read error. V and J are TRBV2 and TRBJ2-2; a weak D match, TRBD2 (6 bases). The CDR3 extends over 16 amino acids. Germline V CDR1 and CDR2: SNHLY, FYNNEI. The chain's CDR3 is CASKVGGIQDTGELFF. The CDR3 nucleotides are TGTGCAAGCAAGGTGGGCGGGATCCAAGACACCGGGGAGCTGTTTTTT.

The rearrangement uses TRBV30 and TRBJ2-7; 10 bases match TRBD2. The V gene end was trimmed by 5 bases and the J gene end by 5 bases; junction bases not matched to a gene: 12. Germline-derived CDR1 and CDR2 are GTSNPN and SVGIG (reference sequence). This CDR3 is 15 amino acids long. The CDR3: CAWPNGLAGEHEQYF. For the CDR3, the DNA is TGTGCCTGGCCAAATGGCCTAGCGGGAGAGCACGAGCAGTACTTC. Variable domain in full (rest from reference TRBV30 and TRBJ2-7): SQTIHQWPATLVQPVGSPLSLECTVEGTSNPNLYWYRQAAGRGLQLLFYSVGIGQISSEVPQNLSASRPQDRQFILSSKKLLLSDSGFYLCAWPNGLAGEHEQYFGPGTRLTVT.

The gene calls are TRBV28 and TRBJ2-4; TRBD1 matches at 7 bases. CDR1 and CDR2 from the germline V gene are MDHEN and SYDVKM. V shed 5 bases, J shed 12 bases, and the junction held 4 bases outside the gene matches. CDR3 length: 11 amino acids. For the CDR3, the DNA is TGTGCCAGCAGTCCCAACAGGGGTCAGTACTTC. Residues: CASSPNRGQYF. The variable domain in full, with the rest retrieved from reference TRBV28 and TRBJ2-4, is DVKVTQSSRYLVKRTGEKVFLECVQDMDHENMFWYRQDPGLGLRLIYFSYDVKMKEKGDIPEGYSVSREKKERFSLILESASTNQTSMYLCASSPNRGQYFGAGTRLSVL.

The rearrangement uses TRBV4-3 and TRBJ2-7; 12 bases are a match to TRBD1. Germline V gives CDR1 LGHNA, CDR2 YSLEER. The CDR3 length is 16 residues. After removal of 0 bases from V and 6 bases from J, the junction contained 6 bases not matched to a gene. In DNA form, the CDR3 reads TGCGCCAGCAGCCAAGATACCGGGACAGGGGGCACCGAGCAGTACTTC. Protein product: CASSQDTGTGGTEQYF.

V usage is TRBV6-5 and J usage is TRBJ1-1; 9 nucleotides match TRBD1. Germline V lookup: CDR1 MNHEY, CDR2 SVGAGI. The CDR3 runs 13 residues. V shed 6 bases, J shed 1 base, and the junction held 0 bases outside the gene matches. The CDR3 reads CASRDRGNTEAFF. The CDR3 DNA sequence: TGTGCCAGCAGGGACAGGGGGAACACTGAAGCTTTCTTT.

This CDR3 reads CASNPHQGLTYEQYF. The CDR3 DNA sequence: TGTGCCAGCAATCCCCATCAGGGTCTTACCTACGAGCAGTACTTC. The V and J genes are TRBV2 and TRBJ2-7; TRBD1 is a possible D gene (5 bases). V lost 7 bases to trimming and J lost 2 bases, with 18 bases between them. The germline V gene encodes CDR1 SNHLY and CDR2 FYNNEI. CDR3 length equals 15 residues. Using reference TRBV2 and TRBJ2-7 for the parts outside the CDR3, the full variable domain is EPEVTQTPSHQVTQMGQEVILRCVPISNHLYFYWYRQILGQKVEFLVSFYNNEISEKSEIFDDQFSVERPDGSNFTLKIRSTKLEDSAMYFCASNPHQGLTYEQYFGPGTRLTVT.

This clone was seen only a few times. This chain links TRBV14 with TRBJ2-3; 7 bases match TRBD1. CDR1 is SGHDN, CDR2 FVKESK, per germline. The length of the CDR3 is 16 residues. Unmatched junction bases numbered 9, after V lost 5 bases and J lost 1 base. The CDR3 coding sequence is TGTGCCAGCAGCTTATACCGACAGGGTGGCACAGATACGCAGTATTTT. Amino acids: CASSLYRQGGTDTQYF.